This T cell receptor beta chain was identified in a study of graft-versus-host responses after intestinal transplantation. Study-wide background: All recipients were transplanted with multivisceral, liver-intestinal, or isolated intestinal grafts.

Germline CDR1 reads GTSNPN; CDR2 reads SVGIG (reference sequence). V shed 0 bases and J 3 bases; nucleotides not matched to a gene: 4. This CDR3 region has 17 residues. Clones were read by immunoSEQ multiplex PCR, and TCRdb kept only the in-frame ones, dropping some. This table holds over 65,000 clones, about 90% found once. This receptor was obtained from a human patient who received an intestinal transplant, so some T cells may come from the graft donor. The specimen was PBMCs, collected 98 days after intestinal transplantation. The chain employs TRBV30 and TRBJ2-1, with TRBD2 matching over 14 bases. The chain's CDR3 is CAWSVRLAGGFYNEQFF. CDR3 nucleotides: TGTGCCTGGAGTGTACGACTAGCGGGAGGGTTCTACAATGAGCAGTTCTTC.